This TCR beta chain was captured by sequencing in a study of T cell repertoires in cytomegalovirus infection. Study-level information: From public TCR beta signatures came an indication of both CMV infection and matching HLA type. General observations from the study: Identification of carriers of CMV plus the relevant HLA was performed using cumulative public TCR beta family frequency.

A single record per CDR3 protein comes from TCRdb applying MiXCR to the reads. Among roughly 240,000 distinct CDR3 sequences listed, about 5.9% were seen once. V shed 7 bases, J shed 5 bases, and the junction held 6 bases outside the gene matches. The CDR3 totals 14 residues. Germline V lookup: CDR1 SQVTM, CDR2 ANQGSEA. In this sample, this clonotype turned up many times. Its antigen is unidentified. This receptor was obtained from a human donor in good health (CMV status not recorded). Some clones in this sample may be carry-over from other donors' samples. The rearrangement uses TRBV29-1 and TRBJ1-4; 11 bases map to TRBD1. Material for sequencing was PBMCs. CDR3 nucleotide sequence: TGCAGCGCCACCGGACAGGGGGCGAATGAAAAACTGTTTTTT. The encoded protein is CSATGQGANEKLFF.